This TCR beta chain originates from a study of T cell responses to AZD1222 COVID-19 vaccine. The V and J ends lost 3 bases and 4 bases respectively, with 9 bases between them. The CDR3 has 13 residues. Germline V lookup: CDR1 LNHDA, CDR2 SQIVND (reference sequence). The table came from immunoSEQ multiplex PCR; TCRdb's copy has only in-frame clones and leaves some out. In the table there are some 90,000 clones, around 90% of which are singletons. This rearrangement joins TRBV19 to TRBJ1-2; D is ambiguous. Sequencing used peripheral blood, obtained on day 0 of AZD1222 vaccination. The receptor was derived from an adult in good health. The CDR3 bases are TGTGCCAGTAGTATCGGAAGGCCCTATGGCTACACCTTC. Residues: CASSIGRPYGYTF.